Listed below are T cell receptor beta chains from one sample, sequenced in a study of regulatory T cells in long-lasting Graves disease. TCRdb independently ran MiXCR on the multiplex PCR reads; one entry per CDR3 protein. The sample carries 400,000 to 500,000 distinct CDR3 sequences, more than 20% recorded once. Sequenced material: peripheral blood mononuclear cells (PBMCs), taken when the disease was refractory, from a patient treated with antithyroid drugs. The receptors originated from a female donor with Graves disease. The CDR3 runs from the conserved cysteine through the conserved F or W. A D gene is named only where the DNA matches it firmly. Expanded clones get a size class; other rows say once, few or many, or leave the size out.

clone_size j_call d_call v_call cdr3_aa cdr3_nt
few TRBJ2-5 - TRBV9 CASSVGGGSPETQYF TGTGCCAGCAGCGTAGGTGGGGGGTCGCCCGAGACCCAGTACTTC
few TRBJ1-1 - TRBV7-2 CASRERGGILSTEAFF TGTGCCAGCAGGGAAAGGGGGGGGATATTAAGCACTGAAGCTTTCTTT
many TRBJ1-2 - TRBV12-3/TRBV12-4 CASSLGGSGYTF TGTGCCAGCAGTTTGGGAGGGAGCGGCTACACCTTC
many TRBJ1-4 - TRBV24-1 CASPREKTNEKLFF TGTGCCTCCCCGCGGGAGAAAACTAATGAAAAACTGTTTTTT
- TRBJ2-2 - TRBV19 CASSKSGGVPGELFF TGTGCCAGTAGCAAGAGCGGCGGGGTCCCCGGGGAGCTGTTTTTT
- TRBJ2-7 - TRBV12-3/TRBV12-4 CASSFAADSFYEQYF TGTGCCAGCAGTTTTGCAGCGGACAGCTTCTACGAGCAGTACTTC
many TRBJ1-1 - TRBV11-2 CASSLYQRMNTEAFF TGTGCCAGCAGCTTATATCAGAGGATGAACACTGAAGCTTTCTTT
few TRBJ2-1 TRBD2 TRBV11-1 CASSDRRLGLAIRGNEQFF TGTGCCAGCAGCGACCGCCGATTGGGACTAGCTATAAGAGGGAATGAGCAGTTCTTC
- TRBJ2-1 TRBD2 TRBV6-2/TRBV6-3 CASRTWTSGSNEQFF TGTGCCAGCAGGACTTGGACTAGCGGGAGTAATGAGCAGTTCTTC
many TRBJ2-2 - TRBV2 CASSEGRRTAGELFF TGTGCCAGCAGTGAAGGGCGGCGAACGGCCGGGGAGCTGTTTTTT
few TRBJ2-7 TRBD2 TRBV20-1 CSAVREVSYEQYF TGCAGTGCCGTGCGGGAGGTCTCCTACGAGCAGTACTTC
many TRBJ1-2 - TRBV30 CAVAGTLVGYTF TGTGCCGTAGCCGGGACCTTGGTTGGCTACACCTTC
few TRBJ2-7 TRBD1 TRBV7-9 CASSLLTGQLGYEQYF TGTGCCAGCAGCTTACTAACGGGACAGCTTGGCTACGAGCAGTACTTC
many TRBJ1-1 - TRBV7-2 CASRSTGNTEAFF TGTGCCAGCAGATCGACAGGGAACACTGAAGCTTTCTTT
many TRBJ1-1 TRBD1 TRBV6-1 CASTIGQVNTEAFF TGTGCCAGCACCATAGGACAGGTGAACACTGAAGCTTTCTTT
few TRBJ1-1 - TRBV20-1 CSARGGAGVEAFF TGCAGTGCAAGAGGGGGGGCCGGGGTTGAAGCTTTCTTT
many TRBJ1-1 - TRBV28 CASSQPSQGYTEAFF TGTGCCAGCAGTCAACCCTCACAGGGTTACACTGAAGCTTTCTTT
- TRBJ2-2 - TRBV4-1 CASSQAATIRELFF TGCGCCAGCAGCCAAGCTGCTACGATCAGGGAGCTGTTTTTT
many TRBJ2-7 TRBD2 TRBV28 CASSARSERERYNSYEQYF TGTGCCAGCAGTGCACGGTCGGAGCGGGAGAGATACAACTCCTACGAGCAGTACTTC
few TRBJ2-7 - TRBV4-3 CASSQDPGTTYEQYF TGCGCCAGCAGCCAAGACCCCGGGACAACCTACGAGCAGTACTTC
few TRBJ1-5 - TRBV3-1 CASSQVHDNQPQHF TGTGCCAGCAGCCAAGTCCACGACAATCAGCCCCAGCATTTT
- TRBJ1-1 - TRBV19 CASRMSMNTEAFF TGTGCCAGTAGAATGAGCATGAACACTGAAGCTTTCTTT
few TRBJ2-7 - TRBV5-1 CASSLVGRGLLSYEQYF TGCGCCAGCAGCTTGGTGGGAAGGGGACTCCTCTCATACGAGCAGTACTTC
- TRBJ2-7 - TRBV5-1 CASSFSVGSYEQYF TGCGCCAGCAGCTTTAGCGTTGGCTCCTACGAGCAGTACTTC
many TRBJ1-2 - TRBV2 CASSESTNYGYTF TGTGCCAGCAGTGAATCGACTAACTATGGCTACACCTTC
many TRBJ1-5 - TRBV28 CASSLYPQYRQANQPQHF TGTGCCAGCAGTTTATACCCGCAATACAGACAGGCAAATCAGCCCCAGCATTTT
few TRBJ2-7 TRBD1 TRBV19 CASRVGTGGSYEQYF TGTGCCAGTAGGGTCGGGACAGGGGGCTCTTACGAGCAGTACTTC
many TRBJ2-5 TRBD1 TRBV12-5 CASGSGTGDGTQYF TGTGCTAGTGGTTCAGGGACAGGGGACGGGACCCAGTACTTC
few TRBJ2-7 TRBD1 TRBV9 CASSGRDSPYEQYF TGTGCCAGCAGCGGACGGGACAGTCCCTACGAGCAGTACTTC
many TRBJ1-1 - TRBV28 CASSVGGGPGTEAFF TGTGCCAGCAGTGTCGGGGGGGGACCCGGGACTGAAGCTTTCTTT
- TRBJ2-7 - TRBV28 CASSFLGREPYEQYF TGTGCCAGCAGTTTCTTGGGTCGGGAGCCCTACGAGCAGTACTTC
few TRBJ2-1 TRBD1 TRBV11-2 CASSETGFEQFF TGTGCCAGCAGCGAGACAGGGTTTGAGCAGTTCTTC
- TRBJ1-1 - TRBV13 CASSLFSRAVTEAFF TGTGCCAGCAGCTTATTTTCCAGGGCGGTTACTGAAGCTTTCTTT
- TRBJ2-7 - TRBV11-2 CASSVTVGHEQYF TGTGCCAGCAGTGTAACAGTCGGCCACGAGCAGTACTTC
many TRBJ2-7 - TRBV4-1 CASSSGPGYEQYF TGCGCCAGCAGTTCGGGACCGGGCTACGAGCAGTACTTC
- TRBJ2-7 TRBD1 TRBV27 CATSPGIRNRDRSSYEQYF TGTGCCACCAGTCCCGGAATACGCAACCGGGACAGGAGCTCCTACGAGCAGTACTTC
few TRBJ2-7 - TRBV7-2 CASSLDTRYYEQYF TGTGCCAGCAGCTTAGACACTAGGTACTACGAGCAGTACTTC
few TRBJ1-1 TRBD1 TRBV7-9 CASSPGQAWEAFF TGTGCCAGCAGCCCTGGACAGGCGTGGGAAGCTTTCTTT
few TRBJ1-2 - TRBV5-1 CASSLADGTYGYTF TGCGCCAGCAGCTTGGCGGACGGCACCTATGGCTACACCTTC
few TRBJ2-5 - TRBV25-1 CASSPFPGSEETQYF TGTGCCAGCAGCCCGTTCCCGGGATCGGAAGAGACCCAGTACTTC
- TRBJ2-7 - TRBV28 CASSYQYSYEQYF TGTGCCAGCAGTTACCAGTATTCCTACGAGCAGTACTTC
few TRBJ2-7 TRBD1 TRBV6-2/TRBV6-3 CASSPPPLTGDHEQYF TGTGCCAGCAGTCCTCCCCCCTTGACAGGGGACCACGAGCAGTACTTC
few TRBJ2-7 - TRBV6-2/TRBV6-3 CASSYRGAVSYLLCVYEQYF TGTGCCAGCAGTTACCGTGGTGCGGTGTCTTATCTTCTCTGCGTCTACGAGCAGTACTTC
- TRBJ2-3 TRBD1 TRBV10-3 CAIRTGTDADTQYF TGTGCCATCAGGACCGGGACAGATGCGGATACGCAGTATTTT
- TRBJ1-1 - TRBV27 CASSLPGRVGTEAFF TGTGCCAGCAGTTTACCGGGCAGGGTGGGCACTGAAGCTTTCTTT
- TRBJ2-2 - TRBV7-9 CASSFSTAGPDVAGELFF TGTGCCAGCAGCTTTTCTACCGCGGGGCCCGATGTGGCCGGGGAGCTGTTTTTT
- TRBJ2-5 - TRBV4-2 CASSQEGIGASGVETQYF TGTGCCAGCAGCCAAGAGGGGATAGGCGCTTCGGGGGTGGAGACCCAGTACTTC
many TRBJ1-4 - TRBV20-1 CSAIGGRVEKLFF TGCAGTGCCATAGGAGGGCGCGTGGAAAAACTGTTTTTT
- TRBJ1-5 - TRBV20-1 CSASSQGVGGTNQHF TGCAGTGCCTCCAGCCAAGGGGTCGGGGGGACTAATCAGCATTTT
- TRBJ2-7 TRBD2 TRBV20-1 CSASRPIAGRTVDTSYEQYF TGCAGTGCTAGCCGTCCAATAGCGGGACGAACCGTCGATACGTCCTACGAGCAGTACTTC
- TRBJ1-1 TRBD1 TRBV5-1 CASSPRTGTEASF TGCGCCAGCAGCCCCAGGACAGGGACTGAAGCTTCCTTT
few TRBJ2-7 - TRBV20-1 CSASGLVFYEQYF TGCAGTGCTAGCGGGCTAGTGTTTTACGAGCAGTACTTC
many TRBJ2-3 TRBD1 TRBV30 CAWITGTGGRDTQYF TGTGCCTGGATTACCGGGACAGGGGGCAGAGATACGCAGTATTTT
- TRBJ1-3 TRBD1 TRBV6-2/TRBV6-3 CASSYPTGISNTIYF TGTGCCAGCAGTTATCCGACAGGGATTTCCAACACCATATATTTT
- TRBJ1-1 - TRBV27 CASSLGLFTEAFF TGTGCCAGCAGTTTAGGACTCTTCACTGAAGCTTTCTTT
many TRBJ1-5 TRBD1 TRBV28 CASSLHIQGAQPQHF TGTGCCAGCAGTTTACATATCCAGGGGGCTCAGCCCCAGCATTTT
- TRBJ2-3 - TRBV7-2 CATSDTQYF TGTGCCACCTCAGATACGCAGTATTTT
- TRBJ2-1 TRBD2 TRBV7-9 CASIPPEDSGRGYNEQFF TGTGCCAGCATCCCCCCCGAGGATAGCGGGAGGGGATACAATGAGCAGTTCTTC
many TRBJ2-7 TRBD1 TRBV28 CASSLSIRDSFYEQYF TGTGCCAGCAGTTTATCAATAAGGGACAGCTTCTACGAGCAGTACTTC